This entry concerns a single TCR beta chain. The sample comes from a study of blood T cell repertoires in COVID-19. V gave up 2 bases and J gave up 5 bases, with 12 bases separating them. CDR1 is MNHEY, CDR2 SVGAGI, per germline. This CDR3 spans 14 amino acids. In the original workflow: Nucleated cell counts were estimated from reference gene primer amplification. Sequencing was performed with immunoSEQ multiplex PCR; in TCRdb, only in-frame clones are kept and a portion is missing. The V and J calls and clone size are taken from that table; D and trimming were inferred from the DNA. The repertoire includes 240,000 or so clones, approximately 86% of them detected once, and over 3% sits in the top ten.

This sequence originates from a woman aged 30 to 39 who had recovered from COVID-19. This chain joins TRBV6-5 and TRBJ1-1, with a possible D match to TRBD1 (5 bases). The sequencing input was peripheral blood. The CDR3 DNA reads as TGTGCCAGCAGTTACGAATCAGGGCCAACTGAAGCTTTCTTT. It encodes CASSYESGPTEAFF.